The 2 T cell receptor beta chains reported below all come from one sample, sequenced in a study of Ad26.COV2.S vaccination and SARS-CoV-2 variants. The assay was immunoSEQ multiplex PCR, and TCRdb's table has in-frame clones only and misses some. The sample lists 300,000 to 400,000 clones; roughly 90% were seen once. Treatment here: some 20 received Ad26.COV2.S at low or high dose, single or two shots; five or six received placebo; per-sample allocation not given. Material that was analyzed had been drawn on day 63 after the first vaccine or placebo injection. This specimen was peripheral blood, taken in a trial of Ad26.COV2.S vaccine versus placebo. All receptors come from a person aged 18-65 years who received the Ad26.COV2.S COVID-19 vaccine or a placebo.

The V gene is TRBV5-1, the J gene TRBJ2-7; D is unresolved. The CDR3 runs to 14 residues. Looked up from germline, CDR1 is SGHRS and CDR2 is YFSETQ. Trimming cost V 5 bases and J 2 bases, with 14 bases left between them. The CDR3 sequence is CASSWSIGTYEQYF. The CDR3 bases are TGCGCCAGCAGTTGGAGCATAGGCACCTACGAGCAGTACTTC.

A few counts support this clone. The J gene is TRBJ2-7, the V gene TRBV27, with D unresolved. The CDR3 sequence is 14 residues long. The V end lost 7 bases, the J end lost 2 bases, and 15 bases lay between the germline ends. CDR1 is MNHEY, CDR2 SMNVEV, per germline (reference sequence). CDR3 in amino acids: CASKVLGPPYEQYF. CDR3 bases: TGTGCCAGCAAAGTCCTTGGACCCCCCTACGAGCAGTACTTC.